A single sample is the source of the 10 T cell receptor beta chains below, sequenced in a study of OX40 agonist ivuxolimab in advanced cancers. Measured with immunoSEQ multiplex PCR; TCRdb has only the in-frame clones, and not every one. The sample contains 75,000 to 100,000 clones, approximately 90% of which appear only once. The starting material was CD4+ or CD8+ T cells sorted from blood, obtained in a trial of the OX40 agonist ivuxolimab. These receptors all stem from an adult with an advanced solid tumor such as melanoma, head and neck, liver or kidney cancer.

This rearrangement joins TRBV30 to TRBJ2-5, with D possibly matching TRBD1 (6 bases). This CDR3 spans 13 amino acids. V lost 0 bases to trimming and J lost 2 bases, with 7 bases between them. CDR1 is GTSNPN and CDR2 is SVGIG in the germline V gene (reference sequence). CDR3 nucleotide sequence: TGTGCCTGGAGTGTACAGGGTCAAGAGACCCAGTACTTC. It yields the protein CAWSVQGQETQYF.

The gene calls are TRBV20-1 and TRBJ2-7; D uncertain. The CDR3 has 11 amino acids. CDR1 and CDR2 from the germline V gene are DFQATT and SNEGSKA (reference sequence). V shed 1 base and J shed 4 bases, with 5 bases lying between them. CDR3 nucleotides: TGCAGTGCTAGAGGGGTTTACGAGCAGTACTTC. The encoded protein is CSARGVYEQYF.

The chain links TRBV14 to TRBJ2-1; TRBD1 is a possible D gene (6 bases). The CDR3 extends over 13 amino acids. V lost 5 bases, J lost 9 bases, and 14 bases lay in between. CDR1 and CDR2 from the germline V gene are SGHDN and FVKESK. The CDR3: CASSFDRRSEQFF. CDR3 DNA sequence: TGTGCCAGCAGCTTCGACAGGCGGTCTGAGCAGTTCTTC.

Of note for this clone: One end of the junction fails to match germline, which may point to a read error. This chain links TRBV2 with TRBJ1-4; D remains unclear. Germline values: CDR1 SNHLY, CDR2 FYNNEI. The CDR3 sequence is 15 residues long. CDR3 amino acids: CASREAPRPNEKLFF. The CDR3 DNA reads TGTGCCAGCAGGGAAGCCCCGCGGCCTAATGAAAAACTGTTTTTT.

The chain links TRBV4-3 to TRBJ2-1, with a weak D call TRBD1 (6 bases). Germline assignment: CDR1 LGHNA and CDR2 YSLEER. This CDR3 is built from 16 residues. The V and J ends lost 0 bases and 0 bases respectively, with 9 bases between them. The CDR3 sequence: CASSQETGNSYNEQFF. As DNA, the CDR3 is TGCGCCAGCAGCCAAGAAACAGGGAACTCCTACAATGAGCAGTTCTTC.

In its sample, this clone was seen a few times. The genes are TRBV6-5 and TRBJ1-3; D not resolved. The germline V and J ends were trimmed by 6 bases and 2 bases, with 5 bases remaining between them. The germline V gene has CDR1 MNHEY and CDR2 SVGAGI. This CDR3 has 12 amino acids. CDR3 bases: TGTGCCAGCAGAACCACTGGAAACACCATATATTTT. Its translation: CASRTTGNTIYF.

The J gene is TRBJ1-1, the V gene TRBV5-1; D uncertain. CDR3 length: 15 amino acids. CDR1 SGHRS and CDR2 YFSETQ come from the germline V gene. V was clipped by 4 bases and J by 5 bases, with 18 bases between them. The chain's CDR3 is CASSRWRGAETEAFF. The CDR3 DNA reads TGCGCCAGCAGCCGGTGGCGGGGAGCGGAAACTGAAGCTTTCTTT.

This clone was seen only once. This chain connects TRBV5-1 to TRBJ2-7; D is perhaps TRBD1 (5 bases). The CDR3 length is 15 residues. V gave up 1 base and J gave up 2 bases, with 13 bases separating them. The germline CDR1 and CDR2 sequences are SGHRS and YFSETQ. The CDR3 DNA reads TGCGCCAGCAGCTTGTGGGGCGGAACTCCCTACGAGCAGTACTTC. Translated, it gives CASSLWGGTPYEQYF.

The CDR3 nucleotides read TGCAGCGTTGAAAGACAGAGATATGGCTACACCTTC. It codes for CSVERQRYGYTF. This sequence joins TRBV29-1 and TRBJ1-2; D is perhaps TRBD1 (5 bases). V lost 2 bases and J 5 bases, leaving 9 bases between the germline ends. The CDR3 contains 12 residues. CDR1 and CDR2 from the germline V gene are SQVTM and ANQGSEA.

A single count supports this clone. The V call is TRBV6-5, the J call TRBJ1-2, with D possibly matching TRBD1 (5 bases). Germline lookup yields CDR1 MNHEY and CDR2 SVGAGI. The ends were cut back, 8 bases at V and 6 bases at J, with 10 bases in the middle. This CDR3 has 11 amino acids. The CDR3 nucleotides read TGTGCCAGCGCCCAGGGAGATGGCTACACCTTC. It specifies CASAQGDGYTF.